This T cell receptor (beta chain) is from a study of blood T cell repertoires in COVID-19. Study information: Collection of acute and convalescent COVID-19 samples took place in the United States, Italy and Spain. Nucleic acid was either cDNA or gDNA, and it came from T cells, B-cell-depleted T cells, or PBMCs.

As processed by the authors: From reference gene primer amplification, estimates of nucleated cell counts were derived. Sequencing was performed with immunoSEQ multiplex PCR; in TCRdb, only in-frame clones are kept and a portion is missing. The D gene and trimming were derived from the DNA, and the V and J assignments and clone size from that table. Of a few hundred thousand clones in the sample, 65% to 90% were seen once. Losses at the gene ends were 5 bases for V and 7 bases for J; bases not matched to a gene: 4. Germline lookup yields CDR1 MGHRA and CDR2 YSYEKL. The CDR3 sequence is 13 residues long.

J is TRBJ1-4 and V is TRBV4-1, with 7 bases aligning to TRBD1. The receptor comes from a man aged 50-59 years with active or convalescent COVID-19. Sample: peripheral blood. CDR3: CASSGGGGEKLFF. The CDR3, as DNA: TGCGCCAGCAGCGGAGGGGGCGGTGAAAAACTGTTTTTT.